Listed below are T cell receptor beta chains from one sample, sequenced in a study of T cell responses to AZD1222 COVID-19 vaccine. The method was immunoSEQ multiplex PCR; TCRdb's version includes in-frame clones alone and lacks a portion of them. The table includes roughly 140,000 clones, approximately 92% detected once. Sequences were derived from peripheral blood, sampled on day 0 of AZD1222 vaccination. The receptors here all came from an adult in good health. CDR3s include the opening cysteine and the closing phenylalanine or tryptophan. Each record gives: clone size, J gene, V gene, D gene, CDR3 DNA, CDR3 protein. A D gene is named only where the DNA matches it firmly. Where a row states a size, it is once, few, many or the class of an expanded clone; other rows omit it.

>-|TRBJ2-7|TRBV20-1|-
TGCAGTGCTAGTTTCTCGATTGCGGACGAGCAGTACTTC
CSASFSIADEQYF
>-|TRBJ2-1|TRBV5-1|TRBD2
TGCGCCAGCAGTCTGGGGGGAGGGTACAATGAGCAGTTCTTC
CASSLGGGYNEQFF
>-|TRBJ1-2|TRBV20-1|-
TGCAGTGCTAGTGTTGGTTGGAGTAACTATGGCTACACCTTC
CSASVGWSNYGYTF
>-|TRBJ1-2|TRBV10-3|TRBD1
TGTGCCATCAGCCCGATACTGGGACAGGCCTCAGAGTACTATGGCTACACCTTC
CAISPILGQASEYYGYTF
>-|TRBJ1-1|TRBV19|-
TGTGCCAGTAGTATCCCTAGGAAAGCTTTCTTT
CASSIPRKAFF
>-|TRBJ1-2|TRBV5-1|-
TGCGCCAGCAGCTGGGGGGACGTAAAAGGGTATGGCTACACCTTC
CASSWGDVKGYGYTF
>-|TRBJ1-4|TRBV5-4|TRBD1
TGTGCCAGCAGCTCGGACAGGGCAAATGAAAAACTGTTTTTT
CASSSDRANEKLFF
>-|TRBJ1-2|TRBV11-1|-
TGTGCCAGCAGCGAGGGGTTGGAGTATGGCTACACCTTC
CASSEGLEYGYTF
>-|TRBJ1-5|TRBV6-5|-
TGTGCCAGCAGCCCCAACGGGGGCCGGAATCAGCCCCAGCATTTT
CASSPNGGRNQPQHF
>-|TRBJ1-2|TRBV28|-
TGTGCCAGCAGTTTAACGGGGCCCTTGAGGGGTGGCTACACCTTC
CASSLTGPLRGGYTF
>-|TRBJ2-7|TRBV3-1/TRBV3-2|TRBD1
TGTGCCAGCAGCCCTCGGACAGGGGGCGTCGACGAGCAGTACTTC
CASSPRTGGVDEQYF
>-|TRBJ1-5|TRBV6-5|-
TGTGCCAGCAGTTACTCCAGTCAGCCCCAGCATTTT
CASSYSSQPQHF
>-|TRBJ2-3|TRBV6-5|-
TGTGCCAGCAGGCCGCGGACCTCAGGAACAGATACGCAGTATTTT
CASRPRTSGTDTQYF
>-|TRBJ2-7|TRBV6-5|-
TGTGCCAGCAGTTACTCCCTCGCCCGGGCCCGCTACGAGCAGTACTTC
CASSYSLARARYEQYF
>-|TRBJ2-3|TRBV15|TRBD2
TGTGCCACCAGCTTTCGAGCGGGGGCGGGGGGTACAGATACGCAGTATTTT
CATSFRAGAGGTDTQYF
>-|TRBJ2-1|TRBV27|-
TGTGCCAGCACGGGCGGCCTCTCCTACAATGAGCAGTTCTTC
CASTGGLSYNEQFF
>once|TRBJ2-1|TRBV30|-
TGTGCCTGGAATCTCGAAAATGAGCAGTTCTTC
CAWNLENEQFF
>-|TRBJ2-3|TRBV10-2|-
TGCGCCAGCAGTGCCGCAGATACGCAGTATTTT
CASSAADTQYF
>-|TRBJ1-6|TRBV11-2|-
TGTGCCAGCAGCCTCGCGTATTCACCCCTCCACTTT
CASSLAYSPLHF
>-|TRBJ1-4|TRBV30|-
TGTGCCTGGGACGGCGGAAATGAAAAACTGTTTTTT
CAWDGGNEKLFF
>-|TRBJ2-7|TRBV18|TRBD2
TGTGCCAGCTCACCATCTAGCGGCCGGTACGAGCAGTACTTC
CASSPSSGRYEQYF
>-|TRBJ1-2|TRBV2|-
TGTGCCAGCACCCCCCGGGATGGCTACACCTTC
CASTPRDGYTF
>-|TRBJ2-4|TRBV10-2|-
TGCGCCAGCAGTGAGGGACGAGTAAACATTCAGTACTTC
CASSEGRVNIQYF
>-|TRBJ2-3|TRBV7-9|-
TGTGCCAGCAGCCAACACGGTTCGGGCACAGATACGCAGTATTTT
CASSQHGSGTDTQYF
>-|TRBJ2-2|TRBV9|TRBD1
TGTGCCAGCAGCCCCGGGACAGGGTGGGGGGAGCTGTTTTTT
CASSPGTGWGELFF
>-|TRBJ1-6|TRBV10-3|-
TGTGCCATCAGTGAGAACAGGGCTGATAATTCACCCCTCCACTTT
CAISENRADNSPLHF
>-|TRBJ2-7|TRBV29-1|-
TGCAGCGTTGTGAGCTCCTACGAGCAGTACTTC
CSVVSSYEQYF
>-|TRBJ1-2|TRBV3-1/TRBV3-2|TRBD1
TGTGCCAGCAGCCAAGATCGGACAGGCGCGTATGGCTACACCTTC
CASSQDRTGAYGYTF
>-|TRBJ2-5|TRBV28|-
TGTGCCAGCACTACCCTAGGGCAAAGTGAGACCCAGTACTTC
CASTTLGQSETQYF
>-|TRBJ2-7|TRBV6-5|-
TGTGCCAGCAGTTACTCCCCCTCCTACGAGCAGTACTTC
CASSYSPSYEQYF
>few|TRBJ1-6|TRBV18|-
TGTGCCAGCTCACCACGGGAACGGGCGGGAAATTCACCCCTCCACTTT
CASSPRERAGNSPLHF
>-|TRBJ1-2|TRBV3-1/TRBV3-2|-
TGTGCCAGCAGCCAAGAACGCGGGGGAACCATCTATGGCTACACCTTC
CASSQERGGTIYGYTF
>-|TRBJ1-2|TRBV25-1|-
TGTGCCAGCAGTGAAATACAGAGAGAATATGGCTACACCTTC
CASSEIQREYGYTF
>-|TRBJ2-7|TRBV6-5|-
TGTGCCAGCAGATTAGCTCCCTCCTACGAGCAGTACTTC
CASRLAPSYEQYF
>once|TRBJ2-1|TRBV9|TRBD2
TGTGCCAGCAGTCAACTAGCGGGCTACTCCTACAATGAGCAGTTCTTC
CASSQLAGYSYNEQFF
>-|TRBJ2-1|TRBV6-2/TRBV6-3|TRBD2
TGTGCCAGCAGTCTAGCGGGGGGGCAAATCACGCAGTTCTTC
CASSLAGGQITQFF
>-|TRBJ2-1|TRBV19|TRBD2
TGTGCCAGTACCTTGAGGGGGGCTAGCGGGAGCCATGCACAGGGGCAGTTCTTC
CASTLRGASGSHAQGQFF